Included here is one TCR beta chain sequence, with context. This same CDR3 is encoded by further DNA sequences in the sample. Some clones are missing from TCRdb's copy, which holds only in-frame ones; the method was immunoSEQ multiplex PCR. The sample shows approximately 60,000 clones, about 89% of them seen only once. This record belongs to a study of OX40 agonist ivuxolimab in advanced cancers. The wider study: Given to patients was ivuxolimab, an agonistic anti-OX40 (CD134) antibody.

This CDR3 spans 13 amino acids. V lost 1 base to trimming and J lost 4 bases, with 7 bases between them. The germline CDR1 and CDR2 sequences are SGHDN and FVKESK. V is TRBV14 and J is TRBJ2-5; D not certain. Sample: CD4+ or CD8+ T cells sorted from blood, taken in a trial of the OX40 agonist ivuxolimab. The sequence derives from an adult with an advanced solid tumor such as melanoma, head and neck, liver or kidney cancer. The CDR3 coding sequence is TGTGCCAGCAGCCAAGGTACCTTAGAGACCCAGTACTTC. Translated: CASSQGTLETQYF.